The sample holds a few counts of the clone carrying this T cell receptor (beta chain). The antigen is unknown. This entry is derived from a study of response to subunit inactivated influenza vaccine. MiXCR was run by TCRdb on the RT-PCR reads, yielding one entry per CDR3 protein. The profile shows roughly 570,000 distinct CDR3 sequences, 14% of them singletons. The study's findings and limits: The authors suggested that every seasonal influenza vaccination recruits few new T cells.

The source of this sequence is a man in his forties or fifties who received an inactivated influenza vaccine. The sequencing used PBMCs from blood, collected 11 to 12 days after vaccination.

As DNA, the CDR3 is TGTGCCAGCAGCTTAGTCGTTAGGGCAGACTATGGCTACACCTTC. The encoded protein is CASSLVVRADYGYTF. The chain employs TRBV7-8 and TRBJ1-2; no reliable D call. This CDR3 has 15 residues. In germline, CDR1 is SGHVS, CDR2 FQNEAQ. V gave up 1 base and J gave up 3 bases, with 12 bases separating them.